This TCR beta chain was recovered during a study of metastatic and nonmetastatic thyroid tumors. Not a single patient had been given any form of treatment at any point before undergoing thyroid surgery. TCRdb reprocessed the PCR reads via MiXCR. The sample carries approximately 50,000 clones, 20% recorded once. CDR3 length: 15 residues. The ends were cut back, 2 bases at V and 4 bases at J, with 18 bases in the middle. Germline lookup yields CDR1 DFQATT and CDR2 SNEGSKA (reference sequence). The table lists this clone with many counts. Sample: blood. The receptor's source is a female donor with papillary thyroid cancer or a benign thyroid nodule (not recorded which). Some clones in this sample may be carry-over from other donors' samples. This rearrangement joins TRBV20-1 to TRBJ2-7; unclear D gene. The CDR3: CSARKGTLSSYEQYF. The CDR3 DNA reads TGCAGTGCTAGAAAAGGAACGCTCTCGTCTTACGAGCAGTACTTC.